This is a list of T cell receptor beta chains from one sample in a study of CD4+ T cells in melanoma. Assay used: immunoSEQ multiplex PCR; TCRdb lists only in-frame clones, some missing. Altogether some 50,000 clones are present, about 88% being singletons, with the ten largest covering roughly 10%. The specimen was peripheral blood. The receptors originated from a human donor with melanoma. CDR3s include the opening cysteine and the closing phenylalanine or tryptophan. D genes are given only for firm matches. The listing skips clone size in some rows; elsewhere it reads once, few, many or a size class.

CDR3	size	V	J	D
CASSSGADTQYF	.	TRBV28	TRBJ2-3	.
CASSLARGETDTEAFF	.	TRBV7-6	TRBJ1-1	TRBD1
CASSDRLAGAADTQYF	.	TRBV5-1	TRBJ2-3	TRBD2
CASSSTGTQYF	.	TRBV7-6	TRBJ2-5	.
CASSQDQHANTEAFF	.	TRBV18	TRBJ1-1	.
CASSLGMTALEQFF	.	TRBV7-9	TRBJ2-1	.
CASSFLQGSAGNTIYF	.	TRBV28	TRBJ1-3	.
CASSLPRGIGTEAFF	.	TRBV28	TRBJ1-1	.
CASSQGWGFNSPLHF	.	TRBV4-1	TRBJ1-6	.
CASSLTTNQPQHF	few	TRBV11-2	TRBJ1-5	.
CASSFGAGNNEQFF	.	TRBV11-2	TRBJ2-1	.
CASSPASGGAFMGEQFF	.	TRBV9	TRBJ2-1	TRBD2
CASSYSSAGYTF	once	TRBV5-6	TRBJ1-2	.
CASSPGSQTNYGYTF	.	TRBV7-2	TRBJ1-2	.
CSVTGSTDEQYF	.	TRBV29-1	TRBJ2-7	TRBD1
CASSPPRRGSYNEQFF	.	TRBV18	TRBJ2-1	.
CASSPISPPWSGEKLFF	.	TRBV28	TRBJ1-4	.
CASSPGLRTEAFF	once	TRBV6-5	TRBJ1-1	.
CSVERGGGNTGELFF	.	TRBV29-1	TRBJ2-2	.
CASSLGVTGSNSPLHF	few	TRBV5-1	TRBJ1-6	TRBD1